Detailed here is one T cell receptor (beta chain). This receptor's antigen is unknown. The sample holds no much larger clone one base away, and base qualities are not on file. The germline ends are 15 bases apart after V is trimmed by 1 base and J by 2 bases. The CDR3 contains 16 residues, cysteine and phenylalanine counted. Kept here is only the CDR3 DNA, which spans 48 bases and is read in frame from base 1. In the germline V gene (reference sequence), CDR1 corresponds to SGHKS and CDR2 to YYEKEE. This entry is derived from a study of blood T cell repertoires in COVID-19 (dated by TCRdb to about 2020). Regarding the complete study: Samples covering the acute and convalescent phases of COVID-19 were provided by collaborators in the United States, Italy and Spain. The samples were drawn from two sources: the first 160 participants of the ongoing ImmuneRACE study, and 1,254 subjects contributed by 6 global collaborators. Nearly every sample came with metadata listing a de-identified subject ID, COVID-19 status, age in years and sex. The repertoires were released in a freely available public database meant as a resource for research on the immune response to SARS-CoV-2. The prospective study material was composed of cDNA or gDNA derived from T cells, B-cell-depleted T cells, or PBMCs. Subjects who had been exposed to COVID-19, were actively infected with it, or had recovered from it provided the deeply sampled blood TCRbeta repertoires that made up the dataset. Where available, HLA class I and class II types were taken from metadata supplied by the sample provider and were not determined by assay-based typing.

Study-level results and caveats: How much clinical and demographic metadata was included differed by source and by participant, and the metadata was provided uncurated.

Collaborating institutions collected whole blood in K2EDTA tubes following their own protocols. For TCRbeta analysis, collaborators shipped samples in one of three forms: frozen whole blood, isolated PBMCs, or DNA extracted from either of those sample types. The immunoSEQ Assay, a bias-controlled multiplex PCR, was used to amplify TCRbeta CDR3 regions from genomic DNA. In the source study's methods: The number of nucleated cells in each sample was estimated from the amplification of reference gene primers within the assay. To quantify the absolute abundance of each unique TCRbeta CDR3 rearrangement, sequence reads were collapsed and filtered. Productive Simpson clonality was computed per sample as the square root of Simpson's diversity index over productive rearrangements. The source is immuneACCESS, and TCRdb retained only in-frame sequences with V and J called. Part of the clones is not carried over; for the studies checked, unresolved V genes explain less than half of this, and the remainder is unexplained. The V and J calls and clone size are taken from that table; D and trimming were inferred from the DNA. The sample includes under 200,000 clones, with about 88% observed a single time. Around 1.9% of the sample belongs to the ten largest clones.

Recombination linked TRBV5-5 to TRBJ2-5, and the D gene may be TRBD1, 5 bases matching. This TCR derives from a man between 65 and 80 years old with active or convalescent COVID-19. The sample comprised peripheral blood. CDR3 region: CASSLYMRQGQETQYF. DNA sequence: TGTGCCAGCAGCTTGTATATGAGGCAGGGACAAGAGACCCAGTACTTC.